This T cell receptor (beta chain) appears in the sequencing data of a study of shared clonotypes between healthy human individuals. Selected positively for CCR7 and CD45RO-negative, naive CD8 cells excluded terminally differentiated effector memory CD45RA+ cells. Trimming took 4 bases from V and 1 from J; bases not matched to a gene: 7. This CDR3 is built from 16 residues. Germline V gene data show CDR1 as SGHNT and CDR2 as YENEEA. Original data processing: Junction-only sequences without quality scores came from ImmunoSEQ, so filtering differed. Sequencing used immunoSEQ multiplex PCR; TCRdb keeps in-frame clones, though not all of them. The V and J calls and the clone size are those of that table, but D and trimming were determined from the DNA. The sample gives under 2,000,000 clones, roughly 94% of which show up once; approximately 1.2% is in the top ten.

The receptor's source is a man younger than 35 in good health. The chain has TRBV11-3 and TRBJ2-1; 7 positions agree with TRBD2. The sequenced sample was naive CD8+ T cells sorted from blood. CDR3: CASSSRTSGSYNEQFF. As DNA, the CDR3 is TGTGCCAGCAGCTCAAGGACTAGTGGGTCCTACAATGAGCAGTTCTTC.